The 27 T cell receptor beta chains below were found in one sample sequenced in a study of shared T cell receptors in the human thymus. Clones were read by immunoSEQ multiplex PCR, and TCRdb kept only the in-frame ones, dropping some. The repertoire includes 600,000 to 900,000 clones, approximately 83% of them detected once, and 0.0095% to 0.013% sits in the top ten. The same sample was also studied in work on human thymus T cells.

Sequenced material: thymocytes. Every receptor here comes from a girl under two years old with a congenital heart defect.

The chain uses TRBV13 and TRBJ2-7; D may be TRBD1 (5 bases). V was pared by 5 bases and J by 3 bases, with 14 bases between. CDR3 length: 14 residues. The V gene's germline CDR1 is PRHDT and CDR2 FYEKMQ (reference sequence). The CDR3 sequence: CASSQGLENYEQYF. For the CDR3, the DNA is TGTGCCAGCAGCCAGGGATTAGAGAACTACGAGCAGTACTTC.

The chain carries TRBV5-6 and TRBJ2-7, with D tentatively TRBD1 (5 bases). This CDR3 has 13 residues. From germline, CDR1 is SGHDT and CDR2 YYEEEE. V was cut by 2 bases and J by 3 bases, with 9 bases left in between. The CDR3 DNA reads TGTGCCAGCAGCTTACAAGGGGACTACGAGCAGTACTTC. This gives the protein CASSLQGDYEQYF.

The genes are TRBV4-3 and TRBJ1-3; 7 positions match TRBD1. With V trimmed by 0 bases and J by 0 bases, 20 bases remained unmatched. Germline V gene sequence: CDR1 LGHNA, CDR2 YSLEER. This CDR3 comprises 22 residues. CDR3 sequence (DNA): TGCGCCAGCAGCCAAGATTATAAGGGGGCGGAATTGTGGAATAACTCTGGAAACACCATATATTTT. Translated, it gives CASSQDYKGAELWNNSGNTIYF.

The chain links TRBV18 to TRBJ1-2; 7 positions match TRBD1. Trimming at V came to 7 bases and at J to 9 bases, leaving 11 bases not matched to a gene. The CDR3 spans 13 residues. Looked up from germline, CDR1 is KGHSH and CDR2 is LQKENI. The CDR3 DNA is TGTGCCAGCTACACCTTAAGGGGGCGTAGCTACACCTTC. This translates into CASYTLRGRSYTF.

Notes on this clone: Other DNA sequences within the sample encode an identical CDR3. CDR3 sequence: CASSDREETQYF. CDR3 bases: TGTGCCAGCAGTGACCGCGAAGAGACCCAGTACTTC. J is TRBJ2-5 and V is TRBV25-1, with unresolved D. Germline V CDR1 and CDR2: MGHDK, SYGVNS. The ends were cut back, 3 bases at V and 3 bases at J, with 5 bases in the middle. The CDR3 is made up of 12 amino acids.

The rearrangement links TRBV25-1 to TRBJ2-7; D possibly corresponds to TRBD1 (6 bases). This CDR3 has 13 amino acids. Germline CDR1 and CDR2: MGHDK and SYGVNS. V lost 5 bases and J lost 4, with 12 bases in between. The CDR3 DNA reads TGTGCCAGCAGTCAGGGGTTTAAGTACGAGCAGTACTTC. This translates into CASSQGFKYEQYF.

The chain joins TRBV7-9 to TRBJ2-1, with D possibly TRBD1 on 6 matching bases. With 5 bases removed from V and 0 bases from J, the gap between germline ends came to 11 bases. The CDR3 contains 15 residues. Germline CDR1 is SEHNR and CDR2 is FQNEAQ (reference sequence). DNA of the CDR3: TGTGCCAGCAGCCCCGGACAGCTCTCCTACAATGAGCAGTTCTTC. It codes for CASSPGQLSYNEQFF.

A few counts support this clone. This chain connects TRBV11-2 to TRBJ1-4; 7 nucleotides agree with TRBD1. CDR3 length: 19 amino acids. Germline values: CDR1 SGHAT, CDR2 FQNNGV. J was trimmed by 0 bases and V by 2 bases; bases with no gene match: 12. The CDR3 DNA reads as TGTGCCAGCAGCTTATCTCAAACAGGGGCGGCTACAACTAATGAAAAACTGTTTTTT. Translation gives CASSLSQTGAATTNEKLFF.

The genes are TRBV5-6 and TRBJ2-7; a possible D gene is TRBD1 (5 bases). The CDR3 totals 17 residues. CDR1 and CDR2 (germline): SGHDT, YYEEEE. Trimming took 0 bases from V and 2 from J, leaving 18 bases between them. CDR3 region: CASSLVSPPDRPYEQYF. CDR3 nucleotide sequence: TGTGCCAGCAGCTTGGTCTCCCCCCCTGACAGACCCTACGAGCAGTACTTC.

V and J are TRBV21-1 and TRBJ1-2; TRBD1 was called by the table and not checked on the DNA. TRBV21-1 is flagged as a pseudogene. CDR3 length: 16 amino acids. CDR3 sequence reads: CASSHTEEAGTYGYTF. DNA of the CDR3: TGTGCCAGCAGCCACACCGAGGAAGCAGGGACATATGGCTACACCTTC.

V gene TRBV28 combines with J gene TRBJ2-7; D remains ambiguous. The CDR3 runs to 15 residues. Germline CDR1 is MDHEN and CDR2 is SYDVKM. Trimming pared 5 bases from V and 1 base from J, leaving 15 bases between. The CDR3 region has the DNA TGTGCCAGCAGTACCCACCCCCGCGATTCCTACGAGCAGTACTTC. This gives the protein CASSTHPRDSYEQYF.

J is TRBJ1-6 and V is TRBV30; D perhaps matches TRBD1 (5 bases). V lost 3 bases, J lost 3 bases, and 6 bases lay in between. This CDR3 is built from 13 residues. CDR1 GTSNPN and CDR2 SVGIG come from the germline V gene (reference sequence). CDR3 nucleotides: TGTGCCTGGAGGGACAACTATAATTCACCCCTCCACTTT. Its translation: CAWRDNYNSPLHF.

The chain links TRBV5-6 to TRBJ1-3; D is unresolved. The CDR3 extends over 11 amino acids. Trimming left V 4 bases short and J 5 bases short, with 4 bases between. Germline values: CDR1 SGHDT, CDR2 YYEEEE. In nucleotides, the CDR3 is TGTGCCAGCAGCCCAAGAAACACCATATATTTT. It specifies CASSPRNTIYF.

This chain uses TRBV4-1 with TRBJ1-4; TRBD1 might be the D (5 bases). The CDR3 contains 18 residues. V shed 5 bases and J shed 1 base, with 20 bases lying between them. Germline V gene lookup returns CDR1 MGHRA and CDR2 YSYEKL. In DNA form, the CDR3 reads TGCGCCAGCAGCTTTTACGGGGGTCTCTTCGGAACTAATGAAAAACTGTTTTTT. Amino acids: CASSFYGGLFGTNEKLFF.

V and J are TRBV6-1 and TRBJ1-2; 11 nucleotides line up with TRBD1. Per germline, CDR1 MNHNS and CDR2 SASEGT. With 4 bases clipped from V and 2 bases from J, the junction kept 0 bases outside the gene matches. The CDR3 covers 14 residues. The CDR3 region is CASSGDRGNYGYTF. CDR3 nucleotide sequence: TGTGCCAGCAGTGGGGACAGGGGGAACTATGGCTACACCTTC.

This chain uses TRBV27 with TRBJ2-1, with TRBD2 matching 8 bases. Trimming took 6 bases from V and 8 from J; bases not matched to a gene: 18. Per germline, CDR1 MNHEY and CDR2 SMNVEV (reference sequence). The CDR3 runs 17 residues. CDR3 protein: CASSPYRGGLTLDEQFF. DNA of the CDR3: TGTGCCAGCAGCCCTTACCGGGGGGGACTCACGCTCGATGAGCAGTTCTTC.

V gene TRBV27 combines with J gene TRBJ2-7, with D perhaps matching TRBD1 (5 bases). The germline CDR1 and CDR2 sequences are MNHEY and SMNVEV (reference sequence). CDR3 length: 16 residues. With 5 bases removed from V and 5 bases from J, the gap between germline ends came to 22 bases. The CDR3 bases are TGTGCCAGCAGTCCCCCCCCAGGGAATGACGAAGACGAGCAGTACTTC. This translates into CASSPPPGNDEDEQYF.

The chain combines TRBV23-1 with TRBJ2-7; D is possibly TRBD2 (7 bases). TRBV23-1 is known as an ORF, though its function is uncertain. The CDR3 is made up of 19 amino acids. V lost 2 bases and J lost 3, with 26 bases in between. The CDR3 DNA reads TGCGCCAGCAGTCAAGGGGGCTCCATCGGCGGGGGCGGTCACTACGAGCAGTACTTC. This encodes CASSQGGSIGGGGHYEQYF.

This clone was detected only a few times. The rearrangement joins TRBV6-5 to TRBJ2-7, with D possibly being TRBD2 (6 bases). The CDR3 is 11 amino acids. Germline lookup yields CDR1 MNHEY and CDR2 SVGAGI. Trimming removed 8 bases at V and 1 base at J, with 6 bases between. The CDR3 DNA sequence: TGTGCCAGCGGGGGGTCCTACGAGCAGTACTTC. This sequence encodes CASGGSYEQYF.

In this sample, this clone turned up once. The chain employs TRBV28 and TRBJ2-4; 9 nucleotides align to TRBD2. The germline CDR1 and CDR2 sequences are MDHEN and SYDVKM. V lost 5 bases to trimming and J lost 6 bases; unmatched junction nucleotides: 8. The CDR3 totals 15 residues. The CDR3 spells CASSPRGGTRNIQYF. The CDR3 DNA reads TGTGCCAGCAGTCCGCGGGGGGGTACTAGAAACATTCAGTACTTC.

The rearrangement joins TRBV7-2 to TRBJ1-2, with D unclear. Trimming removed 5 bases at V and 8 bases at J, with 21 bases between. This CDR3 region has 15 residues. Germline CDR1 SGHTA, CDR2 FQGNSA. Here the CDR3 reads CASSPRRGKEQGYTF. The CDR3 nucleotides are TGTGCCAGCAGCCCCCGGCGCGGGAAGGAACAAGGCTACACCTTC.

A single count supports this clone. The genes are TRBV4-3 and TRBJ2-3, with 8 bases aligning to TRBD2. The CDR3 is 16 residues long. Germline lookup yields CDR1 LGHNA and CDR2 YSLEER. V dropped 0 bases and J dropped 4; count of bases not matched to a gene: 6. CDR3 in DNA: TGCGCCAGCAGCCAAGAGGGACTAGTATTCCCAGATACGCAGTATTTT. Its translation: CASSQEGLVFPDTQYF.

The chain recombines TRBV14 with TRBJ1-6; weak D call: TRBD1 (6 bases). The V and J ends lost 7 bases and 8 bases respectively, with 9 bases between them. Germline V lookup: CDR1 SGHDN, CDR2 FVKESK. The CDR3 extends over 12 amino acids. CDR3 DNA sequence: TGTGCCAGCAAGCGGGGGCATTCACCCCTCCACTTT. Protein product: CASKRGHSPLHF.

The rearrangement uses TRBV4-2 and TRBJ2-7, with TRBD1 as a possible D gene (5 bases). The CDR3 is 14 residues long. The germline gives CDR1 LGHNA, CDR2 YNFKEQ. Trimming shortened V by 0 bases and J by 2 bases, and 8 bases separated the two germline ends. This CDR3 is CASSQESTAYEQYF. DNA of the CDR3: TGTGCCAGCAGCCAAGAGTCGACAGCCTACGAGCAGTACTTC.

CDR3 sequence: CAWSLPQETQYF. The CDR3 DNA reads TGTGCCTGGAGTCTACCCCAAGAGACCCAGTACTTC. The chain joins TRBV30 to TRBJ2-5, with no clear D. V was clipped by 2 bases and J by 1 base, with 5 bases between them. Per the germline V gene, CDR1 is GTSNPN and CDR2 is SVGIG (reference sequence). CDR3 length equals 12 residues.

The chain carries TRBV7-3 and TRBJ1-6, with D unresolved. Germline lookup yields CDR1 SGHTA and CDR2 FQGTGA. The CDR3 consists of 13 residues. V gave up 5 bases and J gave up 7 bases, with 9 bases separating them. The CDR3 nucleotides read TGTGCCAGCAGCCCCCGACTAAATTCACCCCTCCACTTT. Translating it yields CASSPRLNSPLHF. Supplemented by reference TRBV7-3 and TRBJ1-6, the full variable domain reads GAGVSQTPSNKVTEKGKYVELRCDPISGHTALYWYRQSLGQGPEFLIYFQGTGAADDSGLPNDRFFAVRPEGSVSTLKIQRTERGDSAVYLCASSPRLNSPLHFGNGTRLTVT.

This chain uses TRBV5-1 with TRBJ1-6; no definite D call. Trimming shortened V by 0 bases and J by 7 bases, and 11 bases separated the two germline ends. Germline V CDR1 and CDR2: SGHRS, YFSETQ. The CDR3 extends over 15 amino acids. CDR3 DNA sequence: TGCGCCAGCAGCTTGGATGCGGGTCGGAATTCACCCCTCCACTTT. The encoded protein is CASSLDAGRNSPLHF.